This T cell receptor beta chain originates from a study of T cell clones after liver transplantation. Germline CDR1 is SGHKS and CDR2 is YYEKEE (reference sequence). This CDR3 is 15 amino acids long. Trimming removed 4 bases from V and 4 bases from J; junction bases left unmatched: 8. The repertoire was sequenced with immunoSEQ multiplex PCR; TCRdb's copy has only in-frame clones and lacks some. The sample carries 65,000 to 80,000 clones, approximately 87% recorded once. This receptor was identified in a human patient who received a liver transplant. Some T cells here may be from the graft donor. Sequencing used CD4+ T cells from blood, obtained at the 22-month timepoint. The chain couples TRBV5-5 to TRBJ1-2; 9 bases line up with TRBD1. As DNA, the CDR3 is TGTGCCAGCAGCCCATGGACAGGGGAGAGCTATGGCTACACCTTC. Protein: CASSPWTGESYGYTF.